The rows below give T cell receptor beta chains drawn from one sample of a study of shared T cell receptors in the human thymus. Clones were read by immunoSEQ multiplex PCR, and TCRdb kept only the in-frame ones, dropping some. The sample carries about 730,000 clones, 80% to 90% recorded once. Another study also made use of these data, one on human thymus T cells.

Sequenced material: thymocytes. These receptors all come from a girl less than two years old with a congenital heart defect. CDR3s include the opening cysteine and the closing phenylalanine or tryptophan. The D gene is left open where the match is weak. Some rows mark clone size as missing; the rest say once, few, many or name a class of expanded clone.

len	d_gene	abundance	v_gene	j_gene	CDR3aa	CDR3nt
16	-	-	TRBV6-5	TRBJ1-2	CASSYSGLEGRDGYTF	TGTGCCAGCAGTTACAGTGGTCTAGAGGGCCGGGATGGCTACACCTTC
15	-	-	TRBV11-2	TRBJ1-2	CASSPRGGVRYGYTF	TGTGCCAGCAGTCCGAGGGGGGGGGTTCGTTATGGCTACACCTTC
17	TRBD1	-	TRBV5-6	TRBJ2-7	CASSLVSDRLNPYEQYF	TGTGCCAGCAGCTTGGTCTCGGACAGGCTCAATCCCTACGAGCAGTACTTC
13	-	-	TRBV4-1	TRBJ2-7	CASSARSAGEQYF	TGCGCCAGCAGCGCAAGAAGCGCGGGGGAGCAGTACTTC
13	-	-	TRBV28	TRBJ1-1	CDSSLPHTPEAFF	TGTGACAGCAGTTTACCCCACACCCCTGAAGCTTTCTTT
16	-	-	TRBV5-6	TRBJ2-5	CASTTKDSTPRETQYF	TGTGCCAGCACTACCAAGGACAGCACCCCTAGGGAGACCCAGTACTTC
14	-	-	TRBV27	TRBJ1-2	CASHPLDRTDGYTF	TGTGCCAGCCACCCCCTCGACAGGACCGATGGCTACACCTTC
18	-	-	TRBV10-3	TRBJ1-3	CAISDETWRDQARNTIYF	TGTGCCATCAGTGATGAGACATGGAGGGACCAGGCTCGAAACACCATATATTTT
16	-	few	TRBV18	TRBJ2-2	CASSPPRSGSPGELFF	TGTGCCAGCTCACCACCCCGATCAGGGTCGCCCGGGGAGCTGTTTTTT
15	TRBD1	-	TRBV9	TRBJ1-6	CASSVEEGAGSPLHF	TGTGCCAGCAGCGTAGAGGAGGGGGCCGGTTCACCCCTCCACTTT
17	-	-	TRBV2	TRBJ2-3	CASSDWDFNTSTDTQYF	TGTGCCAGCAGTGATTGGGACTTTAACACTAGCACAGATACGCAGTATTTT
14	TRBD1	-	TRBV4-3	TRBJ1-1	CASSQDLTGGEAFF	TGCGCCAGCAGCCAAGATTTGACAGGGGGCGAAGCTTTCTTT
14	-	-	TRBV4-3	TRBJ1-2	CASGGPENPYGYTF	TGCGCCTCGGGAGGTCCGGAGAACCCTTATGGCTACACCTTC
15	TRBD1	-	TRBV15	TRBJ1-6	CATSSRTGYNSPLHF	TGTGCCACCAGCAGTCGGACAGGCTATAATTCACCCCTCCACTTT
17	TRBD2	-	TRBV5-1	TRBJ2-1	CASSFIQAGVAYNEQFF	TGCGCCAGCAGCTTTATACAAGCGGGGGTGGCCTACAATGAGCAGTTCTTC
15	-	-	TRBV14	TRBJ1-1	CASSHRAREGTEAFF	TGTGCCAGCAGCCATAGAGCCAGGGAGGGCACTGAAGCTTTCTTT
13	TRBD1	-	TRBV27	TRBJ1-2	CAGSRTGTNGYTF	TGTGCCGGCAGTCGGACAGGGACCAATGGCTACACCTTC
13	TRBD1	few	TRBV19	TRBJ1-2	CASRDRSTYGYTF	TGTGCCTCAAGGGACAGAAGCACGTATGGCTACACCTTC
17	-	-	TRBV6-4	TRBJ2-2	CASSDSTEGGITGELFF	TGTGCCAGCAGTGACTCGACGGAGGGCGGTATAACCGGGGAGCTGTTTTTT
19	-	-	TRBV5-1	TRBJ1-2	CASRVFDPTRPRGSYGYTF	TGCGCCAGCCGAGTTTTTGACCCGACACGGCCAAGGGGTTCCTATGGCTACACCTTC
18	TRBD1	-	TRBV5-1	TRBJ2-6	CASSLPTGEFSGANVLTF	TGCGCCAGCAGCTTGCCTACAGGGGAATTCTCTGGGGCCAACGTCCTGACTTTC
19	-	-	TRBV7-3	TRBJ2-6	CASSLGQGKPSSGANVLTF	TGTGCCAGCAGCTTAGGGCAGGGCAAACCCAGCTCTGGGGCCAACGTCCTGACTTTC
16	-	once	TRBV2	TRBJ1-4	CASSEVRRAGFEKLFF	TGTGCCAGCAGTGAAGTTCGGAGGGCAGGCTTTGAAAAACTGTTTTTT
13	-	once	TRBV11-2	TRBJ1-2	CASSSSTNYGYTF	TGTGCCAGCAGCTCCTCTACTAACTATGGCTACACCTTC
16	-	-	TRBV5-8	TRBJ1-5	CASSSGCNRANQPQHF	TGTGCCAGCAGCTCGGGATGCAACAGGGCCAATCAGCCCCAGCATTTT
15	-	-	TRBV7-4	TRBJ1-1	CASSASGTNYTEAFF	TGTGCCAGCAGCGCCTCCGGGACTAACTACACTGAAGCTTTCTTT
17	-	once	TRBV5-8	TRBJ2-7	CASSTPRVRGPRYEQYF	TGTGCCAGCAGCACCCCCAGAGTAAGAGGTCCACGCTACGAGCAGTACTTC
18	-	-	TRBV5-5	TRBJ1-1	CASSSNSGAASPNTEAFF	TGTGCCAGCAGCTCAAACTCAGGGGCCGCCTCACCGAACACTGAAGCTTTCTTT
18	TRBD2	-	TRBV5-1	TRBJ2-3	CASSLGLAGGLDLDTQYF	TGCGCCAGCAGCTTAGGACTAGCGGGGGGGCTAGATCTGGATACGCAGTATTTT
15	-	-	TRBV6-5	TRBJ2-7	CASKSPRERRGEQYF	TGTGCCAGCAAGTCCCCCCGCGAGCGACGCGGCGAGCAGTACTTC
19	TRBD2	-	TRBV4-1	TRBJ2-3	CASSQEYSGEASSTDTQYF	TGCGCCAGCAGCCAAGAATACAGCGGGGAGGCTTCTAGCACAGATACGCAGTATTTT
16	-	-	TRBV30	TRBJ1-2	CAWSVPESPTPYGYTF	TGTGCCTGGAGTGTTCCCGAATCTCCAACACCCTATGGCTACACCTTC
15	-	-	TRBV5-4	TRBJ1-2	CASSQRERANYGYTF	TGTGCCAGCAGCCAGCGGGAGCGAGCTAACTATGGCTACACCTTC
19	TRBD2	-	TRBV5-1	TRBJ2-3	CASSLVSPLFSGITDTQYF	TGCGCCAGCAGCTTGGTCTCTCCCCTCTTTAGCGGGATCACAGATACGCAGTATTTT
14	TRBD1	-	TRBV5-5	TRBJ1-2	CASSFDREGYGYTF	TGTGCCAGCAGCTTCGACAGGGAAGGGTATGGCTACACCTTC
15	TRBD1	-	TRBV13	TRBJ2-7	CASSLWGQGVYEQYF	TGTGCCAGCAGCTTATGGGGACAGGGAGTCTACGAGCAGTACTTC
14	-	-	TRBV14	TRBJ2-7	CASSQDRHTYEQYF	TGTGCCAGCAGCCAAGACAGGCATACCTACGAGCAGTACTTC
16	TRBD1	-	TRBV6-6	TRBJ1-2	CASSYWDRGIIYGYTF	TGTGCCAGCAGTTACTGGGACAGGGGAATAATCTATGGCTACACCTTC
15	TRBD1	-	TRBV28	TRBJ2-5	CASRPADRVRETQYF	TGTGCCAGCAGGCCCGCGGACAGGGTAAGAGAGACCCAGTACTTC
18	-	-	TRBV5-4	TRBJ2-5	CASSLVQRPSCAVETQYF	TGTGCCAGCAGCTTGGTGCAACGGCCTAGCTGCGCTGTAGAGACCCAGTACTTC
18	TRBD2	-	TRBV11-2	TRBJ2-1	CASTPVPGGLAGNNEQFF	TGTGCCAGCACCCCAGTCCCTGGAGGACTAGCGGGAAACAATGAGCAGTTCTTC
15	-	-	TRBV5-4	TRBJ2-1	CASSTTPSSYNEQFF	TGTGCCAGCAGCACCACCCCGAGCTCCTACAATGAGCAGTTCTTC
11	-	-	TRBV20-1	TRBJ2-7	CSAGQPYEQYF	TGCAGTGCCGGACAACCATACGAGCAGTACTTC
21	-	-	TRBV5-1	TRBJ1-1	CASSLAAGPGVRGALNTEAFF	TGCGCCAGCAGCTTGGCCGCGGGGCCAGGGGTACGGGGGGCGCTCAATACTGAAGCTTTCTTT
14	TRBD1	-	TRBV6-5	TRBJ1-2	CASASQGTNYGYTF	TGTGCCTCGGCTTCACAGGGGACTAACTATGGCTACACCTTC
16	TRBD1	-	TRBV5-1	TRBJ2-7	CASYPVPTGGFHEQYF	TGCGCCAGCTACCCGGTTCCGACAGGGGGGTTCCACGAGCAGTACTTC
17	-	-	TRBV5-1	TRBJ1-2	CASSWGLGRVEHYGYTF	TGCGCCAGCAGCTGGGGGCTTGGCAGGGTCGAGCACTATGGCTACACCTTC
15	-	-	TRBV7-2	TRBJ1-2	CASPTPGGPPYGYTF	TGTGCCAGCCCTACGCCGGGGGGCCCCCCCTATGGCTACACCTTC
15	-	-	TRBV19	TRBJ1-1	CASSIGTAVNTEAFF	TGTGCCAGTAGTATAGGTACTGCGGTGAACACTGAAGCTTTCTTT
14	-	-	TRBV7-8	TRBJ2-7	CASSPGLLAYEQYF	TGTGCCAGCAGCCCCGGACTTTTGGCCTACGAGCAGTACTTC
15	TRBD1	-	TRBV27	TRBJ1-2	CASSPRQGPAYGYTF	TGTGCCAGCAGTCCCCGACAGGGGCCAGCATATGGCTACACCTTC
16	-	-	TRBV15	TRBJ2-2	CATSRGAQGPTGELFF	TGTGCCACCAGCAGAGGGGCCCAGGGCCCCACCGGGGAGCTGTTTTTT